A single sample is the source of the 26 T cell receptor beta chains below, sequenced in a study of CD8 T cells in ankylosing spondylitis. MiXCR, run by TCRdb on the 5' RACE reads, gives a single entry per CDR3 protein. The sample lists about 140,000 distinct CDR3 sequences, more than 9.5% occurring once. The sequencing input was blood, either unsorted or a sorted T cell fraction (not recorded which). The receptors were gathered from a female donor with ankylosing spondylitis or in good health (not recorded which).

In the case of this clonotype: It may be a read error: a sequence one base away is much more abundant. J is TRBJ1-2 and V is TRBV27; D gene ambiguous. The CDR3 is made up of 12 amino acids. CDR1 and CDR2 from the germline V gene are MNHEY and SMNVEV (reference sequence). CDR3 loop: CATSSGYYGYTF. The DNA for the CDR3 is TGTGCCACCAGTTCTGGCTACTATGGCTACACCTTC.

Many counts were recorded for this clonotype. The chain is built from TRBV29-1 and TRBJ2-3, with D perhaps TRBD1 or TRBD2 (5 bases each). The germline CDR1 and CDR2 sequences are SQVTM and ANQGSEA. The CDR3 has 14 residues. V dropped 0 bases and J dropped 4 bases, with 11 bases sitting between them. The CDR3 nucleotides read TGCAGCGTTGAAGACAGGGAGAATGCAGATACGCAGTATTTT. It is translated as CSVEDRENADTQYF.

The chain uses TRBV24-1 and TRBJ2-1; 13 bases line up with TRBD2. V lost 3 bases, J lost 8 bases, and 6 bases stayed unmatched. The CDR3 has 16 amino acids. Germline loops: CDR1 KGHDR, CDR2 SFDVKD. The CDR3 nucleotides are TGTGCCACCAGTGATCGACTAGCGGGAGGAACATATGAGCAGTTCTTC. Residues: CATSDRLAGGTYEQFF.

The sample holds many counts of this clonotype. V and J are TRBV12-3 or TRBV12-4 and TRBJ2-3; D not resolved. V was trimmed by 6 bases and J by 2 bases, leaving 6 bases between them. The CDR3 loop spans 12 amino acids. CDR3 DNA sequence: TGTGCCAGCAGCCCATACACAGATACGCAGTATTTT. Translated: CASSPYTDTQYF.

Many counts were recorded for this clonotype. The chain has TRBV7-7 and TRBJ1-1; D is unclear. This CDR3 comprises 13 residues. Germline CDR1 is SSHAT and CDR2 is FNYEAQ (reference sequence). The V gene lost 4 bases and the J gene lost 0 bases, with 6 bases spanning the gap. Here the CDR3 reads CASSSTLNTEAFF. CDR3 DNA: TGTGCCAGCAGCTCGACACTGAACACTGAAGCTTTCTTT.

This clonotype was counted many times. In DNA form, the CDR3 reads TGTGCCAGCAGCCAAGGAGATGAGCAGTTCTTC. As protein: CASSQGDEQFF. This chain joins TRBV12-3 or TRBV12-4 and TRBJ2-1; the D is unclear. V lost 6 bases and J lost 8, with 8 bases in between. This CDR3 spans 11 amino acids.

In its sample, this clonotype was seen many times. The chain joins TRBV29-1 to TRBJ2-7; D is unresolved. The germline gives CDR1 SQVTM, CDR2 ANQGSEA. The CDR3 is made up of 12 amino acids. Trimming shortened V by 4 bases and J by 2 bases, and 9 bases separated the two germline ends. The CDR3 DNA reads as TGCAGCGTTGGGATAGGGACCTACGAGCAGTACTTC. Translated, it gives CSVGIGTYEQYF.

This clonotype was seen at least ten times. The J gene is TRBJ2-4, the V gene TRBV28, with TRBD1 matching 9 bases. The germline CDR1 and CDR2 sequences are MDHEN and SYDVKM. This CDR3 region has 14 residues. The junction had 6 bases not matched to a gene; V was cut back by 4 bases and J by 8 bases. CDR3 amino acids: CASSSTRQGDIQYF. CDR3 DNA sequence: TGTGCCAGCAGTTCAACCCGACAGGGGGACATTCAGTACTTC.

This clonotype appeared many times. The chain uses TRBV28 and TRBJ1-6; D uncertain. The CDR3 sequence is 12 residues long. V lost 6 bases, J lost 8 bases, and 8 bases lay in between. Per the germline V gene, CDR1 is MDHEN and CDR2 is SYDVKM. The CDR3 is CASRVADSPLHF. The CDR3, as DNA: TGTGCCAGCAGGGTAGCGGATTCACCCCTCCACTTT.

The chain couples TRBV25-1 to TRBJ1-6; D may be TRBD1 (5 bases). Trimming left V 1 base short and J 13 bases short, with 14 bases between. Germline V CDR1 and CDR2: MGHDK, SYGVNS. The CDR3 spans 14 residues. This CDR3 is CASSESDTGWPLHF. The DNA for the CDR3 is TGTGCCAGCAGTGAATCGGACACGGGATGGCCCCTCCACTTT.

Of note for this clonotype: The CDR3 does not end in the conserved phenylalanine or tryptophan, so this is likely a read error. The V and J genes are TRBV2 and TRBJ2-6, with no clear D. The CDR3 loop spans 13 amino acids. The germline V gene has CDR1 SNHLY and CDR2 FYNNEI. CDR3 loop: CASSPSEANVLTS. DNA for the CDR3: TGTGCCAGCAGCCCTTCTGAGGCCAACGTCCTGACTTCC.

In this sample, this clonotype turned up many times. The chain joins TRBV3-1 to TRBJ2-5; a possible D gene is TRBD1 (5 bases). Trimming cost V 10 bases and J 5 bases, with 14 bases left between them. CDR1 is LGHDT, CDR2 YNNKEL, per germline (reference sequence). The CDR3 totals 12 residues. The CDR3 nucleotides read TGTGCCACCAGGGTTGGAACGGAGACCCAGTACTTC. Its protein product is CATRVGTETQYF.

This clonotype was picked up a small number of times. The chain links TRBV20-1 to TRBJ2-7, with D unresolved. The CDR3 consists of 11 residues. V gave up 5 bases and J gave up 2 bases, with 7 bases separating them. Germline CDR1 and CDR2: DFQATT and SNEGSKA (reference sequence). Here the CDR3 reads CSAPLTYEQYF. CDR3 DNA sequence: TGCAGTGCTCCCTTAACCTACGAGCAGTACTTC.

This clonotype was counted a few times. The rearrangement uses TRBV18 and TRBJ1-1; the D is unclear. V shed 3 bases and J shed 0 bases, with 11 bases lying between them. Germline V gene data show CDR1 as KGHSH and CDR2 as LQKENI. The CDR3 spans 15 residues. The CDR3 bases are TGTGCCAGCTCACCTCCCGGACCGTTGAACACTGAAGCTTTCTTT. This encodes CASSPPGPLNTEAFF.

The rearrangement uses TRBV30 and TRBJ1-1; D unresolved. Trimming cost V 3 bases and J 6 bases, with 14 bases left between them. The CDR3 runs 13 residues. The V gene's germline CDR1 is GTSNPN and CDR2 SVGIG (reference sequence). The CDR3 sequence is CAWRGSEMAEAFF. Written as DNA, the CDR3 is TGTGCCTGGAGAGGTTCAGAAATGGCTGAAGCTTTCTTT.

This clonotype was detected many times. The chain employs TRBV5-1 and TRBJ1-2; D gene uncertain. CDR3 length: 14 amino acids. Germline values: CDR1 SGHRS, CDR2 YFSETQ. V was clipped by 0 bases and J by 6 bases, with 12 bases between them. This CDR3 reads CASSLETVADGYTF. Written as DNA, the CDR3 is TGCGCCAGCAGCTTGGAGACGGTGGCTGATGGCTACACCTTC. Looking up the rest from reference TRBV5-1 and TRBJ1-2 gives the full variable domain: KAGVTQTPRYLIKTRGQQVTLSCSPISGHRSVSWYQQTPGQGLQFLFEYFSETQRNKGNFPGRFSGRQFSNSRSEMNVSTLELGDSALYLCASSLETVADGYTFGSGTRLTVV.

This clonotype was picked up many times. This chain joins TRBV12-3 or TRBV12-4 and TRBJ2-5; TRBD2 aligns across 9 bases. The CDR3 has 14 amino acids. V was pared by 8 bases and J by 1 base, with 5 bases of the junction left unmatched. CDR3 sequence reads: CASRLAGLQETQYF. CDR3 DNA sequence: TGTGCCAGCCGGCTAGCGGGGCTCCAAGAGACCCAGTACTTC.

This clonotype has ten or more counts. The chain carries TRBV20-1 and TRBJ1-5, with TRBD1 identical over 8 bases. Looked up from germline, CDR1 is DFQATT and CDR2 is SNEGSKA (reference sequence). The length of the CDR3 is 16 residues. Trimming removed 5 bases from V and 0 bases from J; junction bases left unmatched: 9. CDR3 loop: CSARQGQPYSNQPQHF. DNA of the CDR3: TGCAGTGCTCGACAGGGGCAGCCTTATAGCAATCAGCCCCAGCATTTT.

This clonotype showed up many times. The chain carries TRBV2 and TRBJ1-5, with unresolved D. Trimming stripped 3 bases from V and 1 base from J, with 10 bases between. The CDR3 length is 15 residues. The germline V gene encodes CDR1 SNHLY and CDR2 FYNNEI. The CDR3 region has the DNA TGTGCCAGCAGTGAGGGCAGAAAGAGCAATCAGCCCCAGCATTTT. This translates into CASSEGRKSNQPQHF. Full variable domain (outside the CDR3, taken from reference TRBV2 and TRBJ1-5): EPEVTQTPSHQVTQMGQEVILRCVPISNHLYFYWYRQILGQKVEFLVSFYNNEISEKSEIFDDQFSVERPDGSNFTLKIRSTKLEDSAMYFCASSEGRKSNQPQHFGDGTRLSIL.

The sample holds a few counts of this clonotype. The chain recombines TRBV7-8 with TRBJ1-1; tentative D call: TRBD1 (5 bases). Looked up from germline, CDR1 is SGHVS and CDR2 is FQNEAQ. The CDR3 extends over 14 amino acids. Between the trimmed V and J ends, which lost 1 base and 4 bases, there was a span of 10 bases. The CDR3 is CASSLGGVSTEAFF. As DNA, the CDR3 is TGTGCCAGCAGCTTAGGAGGGGTGAGCACTGAAGCTTTCTTT.

Ten or more counts support this clonotype. This sequence joins TRBV7-2 and TRBJ2-3; maybe TRBD1 (5 bases). V lost 6 bases and J 0 bases, leaving 16 bases between the germline ends. This CDR3 spans 16 amino acids. The V gene's germline CDR1 is SGHTA and CDR2 FQGNSA. DNA of the CDR3: TGTGCCAGCAGTCGAACCTGGGGCAGTAGCACAGATACGCAGTATTTT. Protein sequence: CASSRTWGSSTDTQYF.

V is TRBV19 and J is TRBJ1-6; D is ambiguous. The CDR3 is 15 residues long. The germline V gene has CDR1 LNHDA and CDR2 SQIVND (reference sequence). V shed 7 bases and J shed 7 bases, with 17 bases lying between them. Here the CDR3 reads CASKWYWTDNSPLHF. The CDR3 bases are TGTGCCAGTAAATGGTACTGGACCGACAATTCACCCCTCCACTTT.

This clonotype has at least ten counts. V and J are TRBV6-1 and TRBJ1-5; 10 bases map to TRBD1. V lost 4 bases and J lost 7; bases outside the gene matches: 7. This CDR3 spans 15 amino acids. CDR1 is MNHNS, CDR2 SASEGT, per germline. CDR3 protein: CASSAPGQGPQPQHF. The CDR3 DNA is TGTGCCAGCAGTGCCCCGGGACAGGGGCCACAGCCCCAGCATTTT.

This clonotype was seen ten or more times. The V call is TRBV2, the J call TRBJ2-3; D not resolved. The length of the CDR3 is 15 residues. V dropped 5 bases and J dropped 3 bases, with 15 bases sitting between them. CDR1 is SNHLY, CDR2 FYNNEI, per germline. CDR3 protein: CASSRTPGQTDTQYF. The CDR3 DNA reads TGTGCCAGCAGTAGAACCCCCGGTCAGACAGATACGCAGTATTTT.

This clonotype was seen a handful of times. The rearrangement links TRBV29-1 to TRBJ1-2; D gene unclear. This CDR3 has 14 residues. The germline V gene has CDR1 SQVTM and CDR2 ANQGSEA. Trimming removed 2 bases at V and 4 bases at J, with 14 bases between. The CDR3, as DNA: TGCAGCGTTGAAAAGGGTGAGGGAGCCTATGGCTACACCTTC. The encoded protein is CSVEKGEGAYGYTF.

The CDR3 sequence: CASSPQSNYGYTF. CDR3 DNA: TGTGCCAGCAGTCCTCAGTCTAACTATGGCTACACCTTC. The chain joins TRBV28 to TRBJ1-2; D is ambiguous. The CDR3 is 13 amino acids. In germline, CDR1 is MDHEN, CDR2 SYDVKM. Trimming pared 5 bases from V and 0 bases from J, leaving 7 bases between.